The clone carrying this T cell receptor (beta chain) appeared once. The antigen remains unidentified. The sample comes from a study of cytomegalovirus exposure and HLA in healthy donors. Overall study findings and caveats: Accurate HLA-A and HLA-B prediction from TCR beta sequences was reported for most subjects. High specificity and sensitivity for cytomegalovirus status were reported for the classifier.

Researchers ran the PCR with 60 Vbeta and 13 Jbeta primers. This table comes from immunoSEQ multiplex PCR, and its TCRdb copy is limited to in-frame clones, with some not included. Altogether 150,000 or so clones are present, 65% to 85% being singletons, with the ten largest covering over 2.5%. The germline V gene encodes CDR1 MGHRA and CDR2 YSYEKL. The trim removed 2 bases at V and 0 bases at J, leaving 4 bases unmatched. The CDR3 is made up of 16 amino acids. The chain joins TRBV4-1 to TRBJ1-1; 9 positions match TRBD1. Sequencing was carried out using PBMCs. The receptor was derived from a man between 18 and 35 years old in good health and CMV-seronegative. This CDR3 reads CASSQPGQGMNTEAFF. The CDR3 DNA reads TGCGCCAGCAGCCAACCGGGACAGGGTATGAACACTGAAGCTTTCTTT.